One and the same sample provided the 30 T cell receptor beta chains below, sequenced in a study of control samples from healthy donors and cancer patients. TCRdb's copy holds only in-frame clones and misses some; the assay was immunoSEQ multiplex PCR. Of some 76,000 clones in the sample, roughly nine tenths were seen once. Sample: PBMCs. Source of these receptors: a man in his sixties with lung cancer.

The chain combines TRBV18 with TRBJ2-7, with 7 bases aligning to TRBD1. The germline V gene encodes CDR1 KGHSH and CDR2 LQKENI. J lost 6 bases, V lost 3 bases, and 2 bases had no gene match. This CDR3 contains 12 residues. The CDR3, as DNA: TGTGCCAGCTCACCGACAGGGCGCGAGCAGTACGTC. Protein product: CASSPTGREQYV.

The chain is built from TRBV5-1 and TRBJ1-6; D gene unclear. Germline V gene sequence: CDR1 SGHRS, CDR2 YFSETQ. This CDR3 has 15 amino acids. V lost 0 bases, J lost 8 bases, and 12 bases lay in between. Written as DNA, the CDR3 is TGCGCCAGCAGCTTGGCCGTTACCACCTATTCACCCCTCCACTTT. This codes for CASSLAVTTYSPLHF.

This chain connects TRBV2 to TRBJ2-3; maybe TRBD1 (6 bases). This CDR3 comprises 16 residues. V was clipped by 7 bases and J by 0 bases, with 17 bases between them. The germline V gene encodes CDR1 SNHLY and CDR2 FYNNEI. CDR3 sequence (DNA): TGTGCCAGCACCGAAGATGGGGACAAGAGCACAGATACGCAGTATTTT. It codes for CASTEDGDKSTDTQYF. The full variable domain, with the rest looked up from reference TRBV2 and TRBJ2-3, is EPEVTQTPSHQVTQMGQEVILRCVPISNHLYFYWYRQILGQKVEFLVSFYNNEISEKSEIFDDQFSVERPDGSNFTLKIRSTKLEDSAMYFCASTEDGDKSTDTQYFGPGTRLTVL.

The chain is built from TRBV27 and TRBJ1-2; D is possibly TRBD1 (6 bases). CDR1 is MNHEY, CDR2 SMNVEV, per germline (reference sequence). The CDR3 totals 15 residues. The germline V and J ends were trimmed by 4 bases and 2 bases, with 14 bases remaining between them. CDR3 in amino acids: CASSSLGAGNYGYTF. The DNA of the CDR3 is TGTGCCAGCAGTTCCCTGGGGGCCGGAAACTATGGCTACACCTTC.

This chain joins TRBV4-2 and TRBJ2-2; possible D gene TRBD2, 6 bases. V was trimmed by 1 base and J by 4 bases, leaving 16 bases between them. There are 17 residues in the CDR3. CDR1 and CDR2 from the germline V gene are LGHNA and YNFKEQ. The CDR3 DNA reads as TGTGCCAGCAGCCAAGTTCTTATCCGGGGGTCCACCGGGGAGCTGTTTTTT. Translating it yields CASSQVLIRGSTGELFF.

The gene calls are TRBV5-1 and TRBJ1-2; D unclear. The CDR3 has 14 residues. V dropped 4 bases and J dropped 1 base, with 11 bases sitting between them. CDR1 and CDR2 (germline): SGHRS, YFSETQ. The CDR3 DNA is TGCGCCAGCAGCGGCCGCGGAGATAACTATGGCTACACCTTC. The encoded protein is CASSGRGDNYGYTF.

The CDR3 protein is CASSQVEGTNEKLFF. The CDR3 DNA reads as TGCGCCAGCAGCCAAGTTGAGGGGACTAATGAAAAACTGTTTTTT. The chain employs TRBV4-1 and TRBJ1-4; perhaps TRBD1 as D (5 bases). Germline V CDR1 and CDR2: MGHRA, YSYEKL. V shed 1 base and J shed 2 bases, with 8 bases lying between them. The CDR3 is 15 residues long.

The gene calls are TRBV27 and TRBJ2-1; 8 nucleotides line up with TRBD1. The CDR3 is made up of 15 amino acids. The germline V gene has CDR1 MNHEY and CDR2 SMNVEV (reference sequence). V was pared by 4 bases and J by 4 bases, with 6 bases of the junction left unmatched. CDR3 DNA sequence: TGTGCCAGCAGTTCACGGGGACAGGAATACAATGAGCAGTTCTTC. It yields the protein CASSSRGQEYNEQFF.

The gene calls are TRBV6-6 and TRBJ1-5; weak D call: TRBD1 (6 bases). Germline assignment: CDR1 MNHNY and CDR2 SVGAGI (reference sequence). V gave up 6 bases and J gave up 6 bases, with 18 bases separating them. CDR3 size: 15 residues. The CDR3 here is CASSQDSGAAQPQHF. In DNA form, the CDR3 reads TGTGCCAGCAGCCAGGATTCGGGGGCGGCTCAGCCCCAGCATTTT.

This clone was counted between two and nine times. This chain joins TRBV15 and TRBJ1-6; tentative D call: TRBD1 (5 bases). V lost 5 bases and J lost 7, with 9 bases in between. The CDR3 extends over 13 amino acids. The germline V gene encodes CDR1 LNHNV and CDR2 YYDKDF (reference sequence). Here the CDR3 DNA reads TGTGCCACCAGCGGGAGGGGAAATTCACCCCTCCACTTT. Amino acid sequence: CATSGRGNSPLHF.

CDR3 amino acids: CASSLEEGSREAFF. The CDR3 DNA reads TGCGCCAGCAGCTTGGAGGAGGGGTCACGAGAAGCTTTCTTT. The rearrangement links TRBV5-1 to TRBJ1-1, with a tentative D call TRBD1 (5 bases). CDR1 and CDR2 (germline): SGHRS, YFSETQ. This CDR3 spans 14 amino acids. V was trimmed by 0 bases and J by 8 bases, leaving 14 bases between them.

V usage is TRBV10-2 and J usage is TRBJ2-7; 8 bases line up with TRBD1. The length of the CDR3 is 14 residues. V was clipped by 0 bases and J by 6 bases; unmatched bases: 4. Germline values: CDR1 WSHSY, CDR2 SAAADI. This CDR3 is CASSESGRGLEQYV. The CDR3 DNA sequence: TGCGCCAGCAGTGAGTCGGGCAGGGGGCTCGAGCAGTACGTC.

CDR3 amino acids: CATTGTEFRPGNTIYF. The CDR3 nucleotides are TGTGCCACGACGGGGACGGAATTCAGACCTGGAAACACCATATATTTT. V usage is TRBV15 and J usage is TRBJ1-3, with TRBD1 as a possible D gene (5 bases). This CDR3 has 16 residues. With 9 bases removed from V and 2 bases from J, the gap between germline ends came to 20 bases. Germline lookup yields CDR1 LNHNV and CDR2 YYDKDF (reference sequence). Filled out from reference TRBV15 and TRBJ1-3, the complete variable domain reads DAMVIQNPRYQVTQFGKPVTLSCSQTLNHNVMYWYQQKSSQAPKLLFHYYDKDFNNEADTPDNFQSRRPNTSFCFLDIRSPGLGDTAMYLCATTGTEFRPGNTIYFGEGSWLTVV.

The chain recombines TRBV5-1 with TRBJ1-2, with 9 bases matching TRBD1. This CDR3 is 13 amino acids long. V dropped 3 bases and J dropped 6; count of bases not matched to a gene: 3. Per the germline V gene, CDR1 is SGHRS and CDR2 is YFSETQ. CDR3 region: CASSSGTGNGYTF. In DNA form, the CDR3 reads TGCGCCAGCAGCTCCGGGACAGGGAATGGCTACACCTTC.

This chain links TRBV10-2 with TRBJ1-1, with no clear D. Between the trimmed V and J ends, which lost 7 bases and 4 bases, there was a span of 16 bases. The CDR3 has 14 residues. Germline V CDR1 and CDR2: WSHSY, SAAADI. The CDR3 coding sequence is TGCGCCAGCAACCCTACGGCGGCGCTCACTGAAGCTTTCTTT. Its protein product is CASNPTAALTEAFF.

The V call is TRBV27, the J call TRBJ2-3; D possibly corresponds to TRBD1 (6 bases). V dropped 5 bases and J dropped 4 bases, with 19 bases sitting between them. Per germline, CDR1 MNHEY and CDR2 SMNVEV (reference sequence). This CDR3 contains 16 residues. CDR3 nucleotides: TGTGCCAGCAGTCGCCTCAGGGGTTCTATCGCAGATACGCAGTATTTT. Translation: CASSRLRGSIADTQYF.

The chain joins TRBV6-5 to TRBJ1-5, with 7 bases identical to TRBD1. Germline V CDR1 and CDR2: MNHEY, SVGAGI. CDR3 length: 15 residues. Germline trimming cut 2 bases from V and 7 bases from J; bases unmatched to any gene: 8. DNA for the CDR3: TGTGCCAGCAGTTACGGTAGACAGGGTGGCCAGCCCCAGCATTTT. This codes for CASSYGRQGGQPQHF.

This chain connects TRBV6-5 to TRBJ2-2; D may be TRBD1 or TRBD2 (5 bases each). Germline CDR1 and CDR2: MNHEY and SVGAGI. Between the trimmed V and J ends, which lost 2 bases and 7 bases, there was a span of 11 bases. This CDR3 is built from 14 residues. The CDR3 DNA reads as TGTGCCAGCAGTTACAGACGGGGCGGCGGGGAGCTGTTTTTT. Translating it yields CASSYRRGGGELFF.

J is TRBJ1-5 and V is TRBV7-9, with D hard to call. V lost 0 bases and J 3 bases, leaving 6 bases between the germline ends. CDR1 is SEHNR and CDR2 is FQNEAQ in the germline V gene (reference sequence). This CDR3 has 14 residues. The DNA of the CDR3 is TGTGCCAGCAGCTTAGCTGGGTCCAATCAGCCCCAGCATTTT. Protein sequence: CASSLAGSNQPQHF. The complete variable domain, with remaining parts taken from reference TRBV7-9 and TRBJ1-5, reads DTGVSQNPRHKITKRGQNVTFRCDPISEHNRLYWYRQTLGQGPEFLTYFQNEAQLEKSRLLSDRFSAERPKGSFSTLEIQRTEQGDSAMYLCASSLAGSNQPQHFGDGTRLSIL.

The chain is built from TRBV5-1 and TRBJ1-2; D might be TRBD1 (5 bases). CDR3 length: 12 amino acids. CDR1 and CDR2 from the germline V gene are SGHRS and YFSETQ. With 4 bases removed from V and 8 bases from J, the gap between germline ends came to 12 bases. DNA of the CDR3: TGCGCCAGCAGCGACCTTAGGGGAGGCTACACCTTC. Encoded protein: CASSDLRGGYTF.

The V call is TRBV5-1, the J call TRBJ2-2; 7 bases are a match to TRBD2. V lost 0 bases, J lost 6 bases, and 11 bases stayed unmatched. Germline V CDR1 and CDR2: SGHRS, YFSETQ. The CDR3 extends over 17 amino acids. CDR3 in amino acids: CASSLAGRGGGSGELFF. The CDR3 bases are TGCGCCAGCAGCTTGGCGGGCCGCGGGGGAGGATCCGGGGAGCTGTTTTTT.

The chain uses TRBV12-3 or TRBV12-4 and TRBJ1-1; D is perhaps TRBD1 (6 bases). There are 13 residues in the CDR3. Trimming took 3 bases from V and 5 from J, leaving 10 bases between them. The CDR3 spells CASSFQGQTEAFF. CDR3 in DNA: TGTGCCAGCAGTTTTCAGGGGCAGACTGAAGCTTTCTTT.

The V gene is TRBV4-2, the J gene TRBJ2-2; 8 bases are shared with TRBD2. The V gene end was trimmed by 2 bases and the J gene end by 7 bases; junction bases not matched to a gene: 3. From germline, CDR1 is LGHNA and CDR2 YNFKEQ. This CDR3 contains 14 residues. CDR3 sequence reads: CASSQQTSGGELFF. The CDR3 nucleotides read TGTGCCAGCAGCCAACAAACTAGCGGCGGGGAGCTGTTTTTT.

A remark on this clone: The sample carries other DNA sequences with the same CDR3. CDR3: CASSLYRDSYEQYF. DNA for the CDR3: TGTGCCAGCAGTTTATACAGGGATAGCTACGAGCAGTACTTC. The V gene is TRBV27, the J gene TRBJ2-7, with D possibly matching TRBD1 (6 bases). Trimming removed 1 base from V and 3 bases from J, with 10 bases in between. The CDR3 length is 14 residues. The germline V gene encodes CDR1 MNHEY and CDR2 SMNVEV (reference sequence).

The CDR3 DNA is TGTGCCAGCAGCCCCCAGGCAGAGACCTCGTCCGGCTACACCTTC. It translates to CASSPQAETSSGYTF. V and J are TRBV7-3 and TRBJ1-2; D call uncertain. Germline lookup yields CDR1 SGHTA and CDR2 FQGTGA. CDR3 size: 15 residues. Trimming pared 5 bases from V and 8 bases from J, leaving 21 bases between.

The chain combines TRBV5-1 with TRBJ1-1, with D hard to call. The V end was cut by 4 bases, the J end by 5 bases, with 12 bases between. This CDR3 region has 13 residues. CDR1 SGHRS and CDR2 YFSETQ come from the germline V gene. The CDR3 here is CASSEEGLTEAFF. The CDR3 coding sequence is TGCGCCAGCAGCGAGGAGGGATTAACTGAAGCTTTCTTT.

The CDR3 reads CASSPGVSGGEQFF. The CDR3 DNA sequence: TGCGCCAGCAGCCCGGGGGTCTCTGGCGGTGAGCAGTTCTTC. V usage is TRBV5-1 and J usage is TRBJ2-1, with D possibly matching TRBD2 (6 bases). CDR3 length: 14 amino acids. Per the germline V gene, CDR1 is SGHRS and CDR2 is YFSETQ. Trimming stripped 4 bases from V and 9 bases from J, with 17 bases between.

The gene calls are TRBV12-3 or TRBV12-4 and TRBJ1-2; D possibly corresponds to TRBD1 (5 bases). V lost 6 bases and J 4 bases, leaving 12 bases between the germline ends. This CDR3 is 13 amino acids long. CDR3 protein: CASSPGQTYGYTF. CDR3 DNA: TGTGCCAGCAGCCCCGGACAAACCTATGGCTACACCTTC.

The chain combines TRBV19 with TRBJ2-1; 7 bases agree with TRBD2. Germline V gene sequence: CDR1 LNHDA, CDR2 SQIVND (reference sequence). The CDR3 has 14 residues. V trimming: 11 bases; J trimming: 5 bases; junction bases outside the gene matches: 12. The CDR3 DNA reads TGTGCCTCGTCAGGGTGGGGGGGAAACAATGAGCAGTTCTTC. This translates into CASSGWGGNNEQFF.

The chain uses TRBV6-4 and TRBJ2-3, with a possible D match to TRBD1 (8 bases). CDR1 is MRHNA, CDR2 SNTAGT, per germline. V lost 6 bases to trimming and J lost 5 bases, with 15 bases between them. This CDR3 comprises 14 residues. CDR3 amino acids: CASSTGGGRDTQYF. The DNA for the CDR3 is TGTGCCAGCAGCACAGGGGGAGGGCGAGATACGCAGTATTTT.